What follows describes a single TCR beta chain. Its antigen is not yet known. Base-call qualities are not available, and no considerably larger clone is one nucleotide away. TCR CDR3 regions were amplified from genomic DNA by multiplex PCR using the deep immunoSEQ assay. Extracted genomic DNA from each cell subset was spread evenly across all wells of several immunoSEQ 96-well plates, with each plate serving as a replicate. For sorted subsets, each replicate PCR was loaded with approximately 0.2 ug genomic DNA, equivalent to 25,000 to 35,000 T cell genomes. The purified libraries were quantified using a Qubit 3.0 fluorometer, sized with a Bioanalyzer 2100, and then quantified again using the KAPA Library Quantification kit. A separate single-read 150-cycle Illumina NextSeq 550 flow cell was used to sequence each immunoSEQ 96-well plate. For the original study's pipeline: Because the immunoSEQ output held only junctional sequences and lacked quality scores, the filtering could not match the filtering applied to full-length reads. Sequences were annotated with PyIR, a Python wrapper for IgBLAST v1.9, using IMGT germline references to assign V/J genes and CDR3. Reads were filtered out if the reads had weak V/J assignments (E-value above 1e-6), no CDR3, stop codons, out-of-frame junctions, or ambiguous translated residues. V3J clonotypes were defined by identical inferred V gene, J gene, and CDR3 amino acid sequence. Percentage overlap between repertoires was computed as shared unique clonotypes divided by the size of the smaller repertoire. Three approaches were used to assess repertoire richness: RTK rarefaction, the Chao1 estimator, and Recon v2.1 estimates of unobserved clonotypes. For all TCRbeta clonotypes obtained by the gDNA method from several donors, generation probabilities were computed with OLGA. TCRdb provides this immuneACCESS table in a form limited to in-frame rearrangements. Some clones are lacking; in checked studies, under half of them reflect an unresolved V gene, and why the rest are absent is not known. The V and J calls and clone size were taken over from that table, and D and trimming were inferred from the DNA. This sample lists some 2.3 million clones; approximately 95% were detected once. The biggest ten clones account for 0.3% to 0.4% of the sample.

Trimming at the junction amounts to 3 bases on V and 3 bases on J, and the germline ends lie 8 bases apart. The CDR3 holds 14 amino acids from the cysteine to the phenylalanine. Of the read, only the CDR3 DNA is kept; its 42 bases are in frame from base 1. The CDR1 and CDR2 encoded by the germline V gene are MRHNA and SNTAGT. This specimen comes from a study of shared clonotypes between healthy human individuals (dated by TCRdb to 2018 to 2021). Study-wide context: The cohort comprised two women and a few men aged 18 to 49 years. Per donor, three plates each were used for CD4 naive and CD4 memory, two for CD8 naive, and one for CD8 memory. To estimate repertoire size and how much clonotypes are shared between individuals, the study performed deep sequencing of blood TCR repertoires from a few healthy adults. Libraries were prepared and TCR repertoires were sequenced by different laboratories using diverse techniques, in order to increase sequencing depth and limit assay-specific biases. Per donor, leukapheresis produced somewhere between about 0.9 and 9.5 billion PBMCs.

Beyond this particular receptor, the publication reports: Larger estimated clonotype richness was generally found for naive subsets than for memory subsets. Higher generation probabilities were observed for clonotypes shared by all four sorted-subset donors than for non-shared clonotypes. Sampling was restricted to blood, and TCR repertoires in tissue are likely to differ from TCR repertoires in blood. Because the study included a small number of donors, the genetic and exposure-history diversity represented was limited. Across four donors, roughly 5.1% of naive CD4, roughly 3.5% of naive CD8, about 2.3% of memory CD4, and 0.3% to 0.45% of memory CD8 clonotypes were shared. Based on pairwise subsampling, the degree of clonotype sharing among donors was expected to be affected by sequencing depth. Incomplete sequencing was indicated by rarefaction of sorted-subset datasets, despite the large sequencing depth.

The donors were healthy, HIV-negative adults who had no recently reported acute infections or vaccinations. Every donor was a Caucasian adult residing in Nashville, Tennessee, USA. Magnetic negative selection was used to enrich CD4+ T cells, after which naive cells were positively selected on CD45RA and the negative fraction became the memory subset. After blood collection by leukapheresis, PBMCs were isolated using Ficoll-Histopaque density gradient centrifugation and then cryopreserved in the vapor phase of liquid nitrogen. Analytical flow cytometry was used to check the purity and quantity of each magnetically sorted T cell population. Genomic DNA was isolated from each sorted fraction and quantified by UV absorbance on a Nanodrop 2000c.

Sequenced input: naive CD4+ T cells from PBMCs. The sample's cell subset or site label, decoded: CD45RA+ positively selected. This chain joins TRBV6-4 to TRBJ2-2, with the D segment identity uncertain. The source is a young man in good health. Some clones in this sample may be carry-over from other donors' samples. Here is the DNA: TGTGCCAGCAGTGAAACCCGGGACACCGGGGAGCTGTTTTTT. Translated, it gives CASSETRDTGELFF.